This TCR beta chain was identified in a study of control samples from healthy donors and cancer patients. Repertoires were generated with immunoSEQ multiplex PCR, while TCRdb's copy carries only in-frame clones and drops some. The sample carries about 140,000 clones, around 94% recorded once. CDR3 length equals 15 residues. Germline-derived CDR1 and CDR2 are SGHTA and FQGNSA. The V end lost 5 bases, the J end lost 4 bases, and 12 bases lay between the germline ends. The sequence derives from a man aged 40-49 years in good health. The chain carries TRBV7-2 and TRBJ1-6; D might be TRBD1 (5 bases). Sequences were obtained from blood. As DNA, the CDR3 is TGTGCCAGCAGCAAGACAGCCAGTTATAATTCACCCCTCCACTTT. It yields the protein CASSKTASYNSPLHF.